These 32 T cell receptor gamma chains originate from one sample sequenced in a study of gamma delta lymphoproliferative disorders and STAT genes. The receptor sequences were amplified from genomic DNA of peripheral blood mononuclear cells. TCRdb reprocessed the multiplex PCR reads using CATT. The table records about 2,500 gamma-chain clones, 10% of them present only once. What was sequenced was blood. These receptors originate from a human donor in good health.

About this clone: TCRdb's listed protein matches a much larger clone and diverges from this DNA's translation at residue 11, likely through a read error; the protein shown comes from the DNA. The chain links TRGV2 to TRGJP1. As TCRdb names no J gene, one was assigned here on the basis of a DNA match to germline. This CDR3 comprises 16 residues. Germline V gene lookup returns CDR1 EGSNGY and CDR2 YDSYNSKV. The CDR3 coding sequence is TGTGCCACCTGGGACGGGCGCAATACCACTAGTTGGTTCAAGATATTT. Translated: CATWDGRNTTSWFKIF.

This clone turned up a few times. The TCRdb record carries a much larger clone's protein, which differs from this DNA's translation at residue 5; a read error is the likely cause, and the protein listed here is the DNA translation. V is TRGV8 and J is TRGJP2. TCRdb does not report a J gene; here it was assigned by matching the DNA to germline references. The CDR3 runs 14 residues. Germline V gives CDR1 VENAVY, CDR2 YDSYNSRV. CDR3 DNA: TGTGCCACCTGGGGTAGGCTGAGTGATTGGATCAAGACGTTT. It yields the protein CATWGRLSDWIKTF.

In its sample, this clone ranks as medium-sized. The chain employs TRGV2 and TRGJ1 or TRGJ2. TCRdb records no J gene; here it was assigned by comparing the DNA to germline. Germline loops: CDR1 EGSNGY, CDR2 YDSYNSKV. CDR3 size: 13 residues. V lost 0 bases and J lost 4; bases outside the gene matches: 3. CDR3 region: CATWDGSYYKKLF. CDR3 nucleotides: TGTGCCACCTGGGACGGGTCATATTATAAGAAACTCTTT.

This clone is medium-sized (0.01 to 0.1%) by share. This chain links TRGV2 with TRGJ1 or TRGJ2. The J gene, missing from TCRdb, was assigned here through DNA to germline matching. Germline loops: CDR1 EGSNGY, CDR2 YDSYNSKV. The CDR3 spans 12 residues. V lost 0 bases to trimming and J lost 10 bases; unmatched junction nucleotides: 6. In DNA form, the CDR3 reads TGTGCCACCTGGGACGGGCCTGGGAAGAAACTCTTT. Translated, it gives CATWDGPGKKLF.

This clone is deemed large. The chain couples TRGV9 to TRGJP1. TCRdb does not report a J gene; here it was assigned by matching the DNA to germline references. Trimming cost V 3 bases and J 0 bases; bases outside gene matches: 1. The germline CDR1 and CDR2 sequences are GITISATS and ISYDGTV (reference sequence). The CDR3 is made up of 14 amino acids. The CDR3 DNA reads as TGTGCCTTGTGGGAGTATACCACTGGTTGGTTCAAGATATTT. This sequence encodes CALWEYTTGWFKIF.

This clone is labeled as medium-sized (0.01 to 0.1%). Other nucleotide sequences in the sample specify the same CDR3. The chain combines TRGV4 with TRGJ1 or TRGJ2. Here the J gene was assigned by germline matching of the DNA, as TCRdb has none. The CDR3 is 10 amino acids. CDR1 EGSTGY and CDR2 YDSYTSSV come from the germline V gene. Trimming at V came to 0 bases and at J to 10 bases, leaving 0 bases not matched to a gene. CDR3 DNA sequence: TGTGCCACCTGGGATGGGAAGAAACTCTTT. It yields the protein CATWDGKKLF.

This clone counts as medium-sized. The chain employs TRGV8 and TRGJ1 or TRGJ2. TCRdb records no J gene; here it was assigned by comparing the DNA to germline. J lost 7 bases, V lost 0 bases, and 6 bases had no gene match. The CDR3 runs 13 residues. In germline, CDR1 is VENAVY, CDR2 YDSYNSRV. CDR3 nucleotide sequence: TGTGCCACCTGGGATAGGGCGGAATATAAGAAACTCTTT. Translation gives CATWDRAEYKKLF.

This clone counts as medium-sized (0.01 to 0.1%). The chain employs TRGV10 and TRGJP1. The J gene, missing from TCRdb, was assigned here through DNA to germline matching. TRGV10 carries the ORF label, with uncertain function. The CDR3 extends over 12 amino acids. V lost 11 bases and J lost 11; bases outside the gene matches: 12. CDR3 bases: TGTGCTGCGCCCCCTTGTCGGTGGTTCAAGATATTT. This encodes CAAPPCRWFKIF.

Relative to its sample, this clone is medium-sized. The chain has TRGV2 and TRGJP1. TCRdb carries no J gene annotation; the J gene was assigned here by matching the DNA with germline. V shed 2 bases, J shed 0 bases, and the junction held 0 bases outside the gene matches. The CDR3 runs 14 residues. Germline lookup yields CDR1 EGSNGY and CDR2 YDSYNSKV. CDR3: CATWDDTTGWFKIF. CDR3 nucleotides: TGTGCCACCTGGGACGATACCACTGGTTGGTTCAAGATATTT.

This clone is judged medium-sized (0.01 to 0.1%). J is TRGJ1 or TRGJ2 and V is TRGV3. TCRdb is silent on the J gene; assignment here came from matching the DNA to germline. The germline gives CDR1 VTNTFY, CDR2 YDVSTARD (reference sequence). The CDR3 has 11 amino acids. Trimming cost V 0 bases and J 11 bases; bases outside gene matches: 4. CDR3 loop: CATWDRREKLF. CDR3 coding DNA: TGTGCCACCTGGGACAGGCGGGAGAAACTCTTT.

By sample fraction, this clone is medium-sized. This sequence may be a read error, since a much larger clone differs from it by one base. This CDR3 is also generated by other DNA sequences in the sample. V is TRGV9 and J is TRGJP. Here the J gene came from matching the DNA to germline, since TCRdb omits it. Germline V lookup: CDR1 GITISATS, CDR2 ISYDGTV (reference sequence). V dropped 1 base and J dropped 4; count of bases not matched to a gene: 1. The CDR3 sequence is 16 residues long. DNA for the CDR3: TGTGCCTTGTGGGAGGTCCAAGAGTTGGGCAAAAAAATCAAGGTATTT. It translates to CALWEVQELGKKIKVF.

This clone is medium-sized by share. The CDR3 nucleotides read TGTGCCTTGTGGGGACCGAATTATTATAAGAAACTCTTT. The encoded protein is CALWGPNYYKKLF. The chain joins TRGV9 to TRGJ1 or TRGJ2. The J gene, not given by TCRdb, was assigned here from a germline match of the nucleotide sequence. Germline assignment: CDR1 GITISATS and CDR2 ISYDGTV (reference sequence). This CDR3 is built from 13 residues. V lost 5 bases to trimming and J lost 0 bases; unmatched junction nucleotides: 4.

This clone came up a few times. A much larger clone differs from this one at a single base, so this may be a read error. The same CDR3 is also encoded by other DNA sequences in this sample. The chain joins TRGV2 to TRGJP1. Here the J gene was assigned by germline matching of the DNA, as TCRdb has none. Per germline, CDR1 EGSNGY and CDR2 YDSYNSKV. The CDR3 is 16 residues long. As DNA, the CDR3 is TGTGCCACCTGGGACGGGCTAGATACTACTGGTTGGTTCAAGATATTT. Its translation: CATWDGLDTTGWFKIF.

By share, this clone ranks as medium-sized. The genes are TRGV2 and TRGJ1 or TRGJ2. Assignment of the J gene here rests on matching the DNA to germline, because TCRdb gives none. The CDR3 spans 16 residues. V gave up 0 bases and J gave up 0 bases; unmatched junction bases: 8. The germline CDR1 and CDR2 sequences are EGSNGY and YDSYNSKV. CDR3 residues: CATWDGHRANYYKKLF. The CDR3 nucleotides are TGTGCCACCTGGGACGGGCATCGGGCGAATTATTATAAGAAACTCTTT.

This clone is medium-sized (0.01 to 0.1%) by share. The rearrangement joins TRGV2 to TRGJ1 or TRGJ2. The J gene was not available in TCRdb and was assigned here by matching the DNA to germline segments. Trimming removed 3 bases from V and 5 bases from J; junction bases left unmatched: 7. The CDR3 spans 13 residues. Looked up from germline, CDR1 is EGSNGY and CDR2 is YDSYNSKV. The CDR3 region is CATWDKEDYKKLF. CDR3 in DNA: TGTGCCACCTGGGACAAAGAGGATTATAAGAAACTCTTT.

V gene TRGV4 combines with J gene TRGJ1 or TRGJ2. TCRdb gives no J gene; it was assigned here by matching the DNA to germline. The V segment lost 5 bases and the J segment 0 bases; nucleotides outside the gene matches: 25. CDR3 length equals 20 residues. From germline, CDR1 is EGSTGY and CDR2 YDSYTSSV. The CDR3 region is CATWVPFQFRLNSNYYKKLF. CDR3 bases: TGTGCCACCTGGGTTCCTTTCCAATTCCGCCTCAATTCGAATTATTATAAGAAACTCTTT.

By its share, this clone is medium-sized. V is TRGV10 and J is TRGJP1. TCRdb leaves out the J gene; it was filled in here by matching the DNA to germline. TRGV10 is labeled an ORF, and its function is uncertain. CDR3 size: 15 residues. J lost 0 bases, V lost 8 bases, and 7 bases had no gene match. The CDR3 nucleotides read TGTGCTGCGTGGGATAATTATACCACTGGTTGGTTCAAGATATTT. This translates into CAAWDNYTTGWFKIF.

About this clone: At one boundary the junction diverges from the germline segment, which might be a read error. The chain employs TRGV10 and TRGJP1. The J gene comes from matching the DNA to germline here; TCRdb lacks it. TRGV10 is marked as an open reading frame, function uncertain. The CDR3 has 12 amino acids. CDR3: CAGITTGWFKIF. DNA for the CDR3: TGCGCGGGAATCACCACTGGTTGGTTCAAGATATTT.

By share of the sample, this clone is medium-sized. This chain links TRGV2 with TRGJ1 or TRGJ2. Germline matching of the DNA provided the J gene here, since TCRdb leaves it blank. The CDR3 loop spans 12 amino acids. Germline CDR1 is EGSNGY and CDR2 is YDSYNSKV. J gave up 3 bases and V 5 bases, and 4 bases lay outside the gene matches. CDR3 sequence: CATWALYYKKLF. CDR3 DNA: TGTGCCACCTGGGCCCTTTATTATAAGAAACTCTTT.

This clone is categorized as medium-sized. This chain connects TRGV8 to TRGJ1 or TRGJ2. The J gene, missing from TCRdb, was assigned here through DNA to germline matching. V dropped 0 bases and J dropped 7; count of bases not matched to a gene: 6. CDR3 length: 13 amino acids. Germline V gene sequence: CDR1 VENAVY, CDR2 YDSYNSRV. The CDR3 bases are TGTGCCACCTGGGATAGGCATAGGTATAAGAAACTCTTT. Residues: CATWDRHRYKKLF.

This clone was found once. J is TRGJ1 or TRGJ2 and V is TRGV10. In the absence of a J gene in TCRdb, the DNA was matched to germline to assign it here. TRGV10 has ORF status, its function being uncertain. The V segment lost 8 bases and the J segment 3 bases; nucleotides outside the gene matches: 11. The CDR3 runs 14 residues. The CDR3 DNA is TGTGCTGCGTGGGCCCCCCCCCTTTATTATAAGAAACTCTTT. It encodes CAAWAPPLYYKKLF.

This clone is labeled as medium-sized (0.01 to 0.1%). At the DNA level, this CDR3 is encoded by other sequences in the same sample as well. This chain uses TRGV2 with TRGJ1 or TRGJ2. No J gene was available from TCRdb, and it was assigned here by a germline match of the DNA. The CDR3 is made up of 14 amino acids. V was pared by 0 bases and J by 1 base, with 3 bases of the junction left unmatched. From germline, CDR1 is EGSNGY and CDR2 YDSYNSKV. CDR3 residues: CATWDGPNYYKKLF. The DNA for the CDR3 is TGTGCCACCTGGGACGGGCCTAATTATTATAAGAAACTCTTT.

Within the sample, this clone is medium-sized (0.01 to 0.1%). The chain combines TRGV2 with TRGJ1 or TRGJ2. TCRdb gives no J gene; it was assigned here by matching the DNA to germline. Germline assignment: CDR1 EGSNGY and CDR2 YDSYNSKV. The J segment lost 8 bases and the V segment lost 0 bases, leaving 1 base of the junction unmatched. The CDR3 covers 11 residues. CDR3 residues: CATWDGNKKLF. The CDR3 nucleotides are TGTGCCACCTGGGACGGGAATAAGAAACTCTTT.

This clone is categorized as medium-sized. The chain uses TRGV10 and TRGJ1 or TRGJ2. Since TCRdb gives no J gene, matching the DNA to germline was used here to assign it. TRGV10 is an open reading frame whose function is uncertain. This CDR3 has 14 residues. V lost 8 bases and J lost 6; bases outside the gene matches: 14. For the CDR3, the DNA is TGTGCTGCGTGGGATATTCCCTATTGTTATAAGAAACTCTTT. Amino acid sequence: CAAWDIPYCYKKLF.

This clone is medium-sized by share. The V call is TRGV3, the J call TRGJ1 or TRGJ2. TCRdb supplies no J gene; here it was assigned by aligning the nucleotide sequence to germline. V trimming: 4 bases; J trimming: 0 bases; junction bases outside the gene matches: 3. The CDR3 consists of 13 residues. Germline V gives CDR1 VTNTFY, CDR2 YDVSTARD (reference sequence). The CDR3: CATWEENYYKKLF. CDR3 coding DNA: TGTGCCACCTGGGAGGAGAATTATTATAAGAAACTCTTT.

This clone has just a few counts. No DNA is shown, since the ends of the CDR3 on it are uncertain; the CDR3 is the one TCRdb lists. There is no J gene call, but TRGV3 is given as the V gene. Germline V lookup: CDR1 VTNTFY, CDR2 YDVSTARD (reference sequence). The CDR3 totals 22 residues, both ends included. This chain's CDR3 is CATWDRRSRIIIRNSLAVEQHF.

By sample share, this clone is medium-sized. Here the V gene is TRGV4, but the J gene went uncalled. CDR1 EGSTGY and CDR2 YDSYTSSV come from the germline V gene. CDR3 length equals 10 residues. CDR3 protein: CATWDGPLTF. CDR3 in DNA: TGTGCCACCTGGGATGGGCCGTTAACGTTT.

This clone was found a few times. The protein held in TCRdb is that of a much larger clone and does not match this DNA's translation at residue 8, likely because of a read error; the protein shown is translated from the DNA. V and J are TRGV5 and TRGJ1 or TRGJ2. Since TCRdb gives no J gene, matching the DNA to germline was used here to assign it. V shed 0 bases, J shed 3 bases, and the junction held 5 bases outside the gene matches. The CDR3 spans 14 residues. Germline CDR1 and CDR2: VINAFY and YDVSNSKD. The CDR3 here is CATWDRRRYYKKLF. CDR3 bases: TGTGCCACCTGGGACAGGCGGCGTTATTATAAGAAACTCTTT.

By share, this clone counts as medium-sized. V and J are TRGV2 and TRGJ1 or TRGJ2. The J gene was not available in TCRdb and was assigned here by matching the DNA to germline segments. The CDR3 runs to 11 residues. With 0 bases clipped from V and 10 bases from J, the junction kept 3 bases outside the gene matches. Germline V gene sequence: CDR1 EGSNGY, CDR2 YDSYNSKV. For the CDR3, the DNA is TGTGCCACCTGGGACGGGCCGAAGAAACTCTTT. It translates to CATWDGPKKLF.

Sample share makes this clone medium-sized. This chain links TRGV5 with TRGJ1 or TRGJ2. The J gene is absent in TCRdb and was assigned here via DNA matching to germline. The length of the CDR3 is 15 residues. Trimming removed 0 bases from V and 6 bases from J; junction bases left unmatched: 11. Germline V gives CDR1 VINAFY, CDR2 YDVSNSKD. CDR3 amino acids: CATWDRLRHRYKKLF. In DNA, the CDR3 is TGTGCCACCTGGGACAGGCTCCGTCATCGTTATAAGAAACTCTTT.

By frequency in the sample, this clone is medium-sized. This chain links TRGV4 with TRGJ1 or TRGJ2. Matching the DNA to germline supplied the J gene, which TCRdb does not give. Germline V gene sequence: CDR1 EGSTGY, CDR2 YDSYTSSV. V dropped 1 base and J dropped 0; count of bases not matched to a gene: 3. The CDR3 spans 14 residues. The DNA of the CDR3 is TGTGCCACCTGGGATGGCCCGAATTATTATAAGAAACTCTTT. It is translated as CATWDGPNYYKKLF.

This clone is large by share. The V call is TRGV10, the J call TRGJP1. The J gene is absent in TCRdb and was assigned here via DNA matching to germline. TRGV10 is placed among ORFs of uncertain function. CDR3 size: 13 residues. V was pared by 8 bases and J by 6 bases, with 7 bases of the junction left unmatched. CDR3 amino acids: CAAWPRAGWFKIF. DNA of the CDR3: TGTGCTGCGTGGCCCCGGGCTGGTTGGTTCAAGATATTT.